This T cell receptor beta chain comes out of a study of CD8+ T cells in alopecia areata. After isolation, RNA underwent reverse transcription to generate cDNA as the sequencing template. Only in-frame clones appear in the TCRdb table, and some are missing; sequencing was by immunoSEQ multiplex PCR. The table has about 97,000 clones, about 40% seen once. Germline lookup yields CDR1 MNHEY and CDR2 SVGAGI. V dropped 5 bases and J dropped 0 bases, with 5 bases sitting between them. The CDR3 totals 13 residues. This clone was counted between two and nine times. The genes are TRBV6-5 and TRBJ1-5; D gene uncertain. This clonotype was sampled from a human donor with alopecia areata. Material: CD4+ T cells sorted from blood. The CDR3 protein is CASSDLSNQPQHF. The CDR3 DNA reads TGTGCCAGCAGTGACCTTAGCAATCAGCCCCAGCATTTT.